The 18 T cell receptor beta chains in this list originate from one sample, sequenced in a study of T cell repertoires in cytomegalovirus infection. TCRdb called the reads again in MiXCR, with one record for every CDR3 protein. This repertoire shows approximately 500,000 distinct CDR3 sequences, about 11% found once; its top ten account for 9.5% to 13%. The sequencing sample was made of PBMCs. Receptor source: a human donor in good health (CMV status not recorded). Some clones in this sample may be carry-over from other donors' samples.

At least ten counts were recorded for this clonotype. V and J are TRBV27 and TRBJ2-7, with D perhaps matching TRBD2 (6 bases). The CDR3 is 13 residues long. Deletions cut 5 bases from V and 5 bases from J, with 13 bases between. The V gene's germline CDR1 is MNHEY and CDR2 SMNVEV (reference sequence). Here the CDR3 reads CASSAGTVNEQYF. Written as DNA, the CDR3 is TGTGCCAGCAGTGCCGGGACTGTGAACGAGCAGTACTTC.

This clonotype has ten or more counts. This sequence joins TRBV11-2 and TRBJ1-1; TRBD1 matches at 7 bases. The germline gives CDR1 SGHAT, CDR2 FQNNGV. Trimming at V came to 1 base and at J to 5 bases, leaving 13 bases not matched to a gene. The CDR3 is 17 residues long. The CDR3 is CASSLGSLYRGGTEAFF. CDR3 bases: TGTGCCAGCAGCTTAGGGTCCCTTTACAGGGGAGGAACTGAAGCTTTCTTT.

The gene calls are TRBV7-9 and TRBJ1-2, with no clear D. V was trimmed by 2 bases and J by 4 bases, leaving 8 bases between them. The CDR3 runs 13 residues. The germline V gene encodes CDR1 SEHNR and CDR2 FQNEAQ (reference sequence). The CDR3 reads CASSLPGIYGYTF. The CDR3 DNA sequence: TGTGCCAGCAGCTTACCCGGAATCTATGGCTACACCTTC.

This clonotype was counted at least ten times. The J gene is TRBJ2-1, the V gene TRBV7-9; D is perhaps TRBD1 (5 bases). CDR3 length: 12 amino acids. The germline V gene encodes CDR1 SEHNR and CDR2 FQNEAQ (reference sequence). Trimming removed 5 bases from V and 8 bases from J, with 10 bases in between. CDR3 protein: CASSTDSYEQFF. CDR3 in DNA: TGTGCCAGCAGCACAGACAGCTATGAGCAGTTCTTC.

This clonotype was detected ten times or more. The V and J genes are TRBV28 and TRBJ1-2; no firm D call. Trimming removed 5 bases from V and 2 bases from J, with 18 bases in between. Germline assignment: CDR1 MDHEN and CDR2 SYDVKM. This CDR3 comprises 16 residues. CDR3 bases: TGTGCCAGCAGTGAAGCAACCCGGACGGTGAACTATGGCTACACCTTC. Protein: CASSEATRTVNYGYTF.

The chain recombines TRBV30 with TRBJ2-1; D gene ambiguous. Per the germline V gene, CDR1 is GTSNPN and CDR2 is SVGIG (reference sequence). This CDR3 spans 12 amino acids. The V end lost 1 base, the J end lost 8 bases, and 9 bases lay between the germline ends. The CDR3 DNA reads TGTGCCTGGAGTGGACGCTTTTATGAGCAGTTCTTC. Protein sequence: CAWSGRFYEQFF.

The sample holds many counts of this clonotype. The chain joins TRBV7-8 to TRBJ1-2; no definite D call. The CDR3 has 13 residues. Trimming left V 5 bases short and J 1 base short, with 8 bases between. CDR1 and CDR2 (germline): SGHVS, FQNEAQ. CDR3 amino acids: CASSPGDNYGYTF. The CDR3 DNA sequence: TGTGCCAGCAGCCCGGGAGATAACTATGGCTACACCTTC.

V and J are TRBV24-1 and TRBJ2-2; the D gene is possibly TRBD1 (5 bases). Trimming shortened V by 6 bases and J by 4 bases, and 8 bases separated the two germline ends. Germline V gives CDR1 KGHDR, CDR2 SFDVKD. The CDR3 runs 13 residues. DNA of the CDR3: TGTGCCACCAGTCGCAGGGCCACCGGGGAGCTGTTTTTT. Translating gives CATSRRATGELFF.

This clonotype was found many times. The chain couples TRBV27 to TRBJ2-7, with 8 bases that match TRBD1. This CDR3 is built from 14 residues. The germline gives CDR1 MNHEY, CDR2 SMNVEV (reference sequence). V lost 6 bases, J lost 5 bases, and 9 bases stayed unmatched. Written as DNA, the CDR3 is TGTGCCAGCAGAGGAAGGCAGGGGGCCAACGAGCAGTACTTC. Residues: CASRGRQGANEQYF.

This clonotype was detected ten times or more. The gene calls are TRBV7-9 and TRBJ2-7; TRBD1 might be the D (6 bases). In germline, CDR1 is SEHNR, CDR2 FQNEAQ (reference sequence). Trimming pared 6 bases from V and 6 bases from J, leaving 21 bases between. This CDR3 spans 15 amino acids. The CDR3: CASSSTGYESPEQYF. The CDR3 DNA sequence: TGTGCCAGCAGTTCTACAGGGTACGAGTCCCCCGAGCAGTACTTC.

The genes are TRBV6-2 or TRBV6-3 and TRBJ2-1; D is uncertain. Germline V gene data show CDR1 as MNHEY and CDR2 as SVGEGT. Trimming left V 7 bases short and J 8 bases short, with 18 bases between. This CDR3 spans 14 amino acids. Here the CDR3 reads CASMNGRIVDEQFF. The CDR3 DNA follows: TGTGCCAGCATGAATGGGCGCATAGTCGATGAGCAGTTCTTC.

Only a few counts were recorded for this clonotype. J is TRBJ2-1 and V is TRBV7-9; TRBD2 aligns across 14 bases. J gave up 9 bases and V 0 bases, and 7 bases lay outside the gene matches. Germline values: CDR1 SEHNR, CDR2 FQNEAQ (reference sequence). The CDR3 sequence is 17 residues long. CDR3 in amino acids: CASSLAPGLAGVGEQFF. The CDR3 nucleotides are TGTGCCAGCAGCTTAGCGCCGGGACTAGCGGGAGTAGGTGAGCAGTTCTTC.

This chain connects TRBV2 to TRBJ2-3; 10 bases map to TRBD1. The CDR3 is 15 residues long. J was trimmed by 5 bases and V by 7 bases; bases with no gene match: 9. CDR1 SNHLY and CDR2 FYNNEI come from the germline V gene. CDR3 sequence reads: CASKRGQGSKDTQYF. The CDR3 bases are TGTGCCAGCAAAAGGGGACAGGGGTCGAAAGATACGCAGTATTTT. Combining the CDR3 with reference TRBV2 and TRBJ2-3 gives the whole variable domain EPEVTQTPSHQVTQMGQEVILRCVPISNHLYFYWYRQILGQKVEFLVSFYNNEISEKSEIFDDQFSVERPDGSNFTLKIRSTKLEDSAMYFCASKRGQGSKDTQYFGPGTRLTVL.

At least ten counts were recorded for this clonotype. CDR3 in DNA: TGTGCCAGCAGCCAAGGAACATTAGAGAACACTGAAGCTTTCTTT. Amino acid sequence: CASSQGTLENTEAFF. The J gene is TRBJ1-1, the V gene TRBV3-1; no definite D call. Trimming took off 1 base at V and 1 base at J, with 10 bases between the two ends. This CDR3 comprises 15 residues. The germline gives CDR1 LGHDT, CDR2 YNNKEL (reference sequence).

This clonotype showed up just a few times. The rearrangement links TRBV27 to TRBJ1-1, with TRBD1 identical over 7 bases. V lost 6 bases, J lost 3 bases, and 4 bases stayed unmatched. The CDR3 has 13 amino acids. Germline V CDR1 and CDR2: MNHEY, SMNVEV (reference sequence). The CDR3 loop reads CASRPGQYTEAFF. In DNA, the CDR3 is TGTGCCAGCAGACCGGGACAGTACACTGAAGCTTTCTTT.

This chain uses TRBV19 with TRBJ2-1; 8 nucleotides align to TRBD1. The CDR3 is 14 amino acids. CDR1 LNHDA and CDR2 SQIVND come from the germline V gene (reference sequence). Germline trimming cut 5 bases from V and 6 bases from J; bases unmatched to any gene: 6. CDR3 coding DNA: TGTGCCAGTAGTCCTAACAGGGGGATCAATGAGCAGTTCTTC. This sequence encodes CASSPNRGINEQFF.

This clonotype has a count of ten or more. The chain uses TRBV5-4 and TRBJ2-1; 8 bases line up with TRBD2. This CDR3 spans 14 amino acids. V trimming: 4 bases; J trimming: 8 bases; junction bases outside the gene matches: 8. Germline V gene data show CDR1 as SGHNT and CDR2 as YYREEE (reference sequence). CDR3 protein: CASSHTSGLYEQFF. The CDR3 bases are TGTGCCAGCAGCCATACTAGCGGCCTCTATGAGCAGTTCTTC.

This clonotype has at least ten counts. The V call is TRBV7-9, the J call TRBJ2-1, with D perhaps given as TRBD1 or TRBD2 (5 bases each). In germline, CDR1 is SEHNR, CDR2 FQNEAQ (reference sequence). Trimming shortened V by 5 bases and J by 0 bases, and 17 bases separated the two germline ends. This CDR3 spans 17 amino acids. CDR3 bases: TGTGCCAGCAGCCGGGACGGTGCTTACGGCTCCTACAATGAGCAGTTCTTC. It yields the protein CASSRDGAYGSYNEQFF.